This T cell receptor beta chain derives from a study of blood T cell repertoires in COVID-19. Study-level background: Donors in the United States, Italy and Spain gave samples during acute or convalescent COVID-19.

Study processing details: Nucleated cell counts were estimated from reference gene primer amplification. Repertoires were generated with immunoSEQ multiplex PCR, while TCRdb's copy carries only in-frame clones and drops some. V and J calls and clone size are those listed in that table; D and trimming were worked out from the DNA. The sample shows about 130,000 clones, roughly three quarters of them seen only once. Trimming took 4 bases from V and 8 from J; bases not matched to a gene: 14. The CDR3 is 15 residues long. Germline loops: CDR1 GTSNPN, CDR2 SVGIG (reference sequence). This TCR derives from a man older than 75 with acute or convalescent COVID-19. Sequencing used peripheral blood. The chain joins TRBV30 to TRBJ2-3, with 8 nucleotides matching TRBD2. CDR3 in DNA: TGTGCCTGGACCCTCGGCGGGGGGAGGGAGGGTACGCAGTATTTT. This encodes CAWTLGGGREGTQYF.